This record concerns one TCR beta chain sequence. Its specificity is unknown. These data originate in a study of T-cell reconstitution after alpha-beta-depleted transplantation in children. Study outcomes and limitations: Recipient T cells and thymic progenitors that survived were the source of the high TCRbeta diversity seen at day 60 in some patients. T-cell counts and diversity at one year post-transplant came mainly from newly produced T cells.

Construction of the TCRbeta library involved unique molecular identifiers. MiXCR was run by TCRdb on the PCR reads, yielding one entry per CDR3 protein. The table includes some 140,000 distinct CDR3 sequences, about 9.6% detected once. CDR3 size: 14 residues. The V gene lost 5 bases and the J gene lost 3 bases, with 13 bases spanning the gap. Germline loops: CDR1 ENHRY, CDR2 SYGVKD. Here the sequenced sample was PBMCs, mostly from graft donor cells, taken 180 days after TCRalphabeta/CD19-depleted stem cell transplant. The receptor comes from a girl in the first two years of life who had a stem cell transplant for combined immunodeficiency, so the T cells may come from the graft donor. The genes are TRBV10-3 and TRBJ1-1, with D possibly TRBD1 on 5 matching bases. CDR3: CAISSRVVDTEAFF. The CDR3 DNA reads as TGTGCCATCAGTTCCAGGGTTGTGGACACTGAAGCTTTCTTT.